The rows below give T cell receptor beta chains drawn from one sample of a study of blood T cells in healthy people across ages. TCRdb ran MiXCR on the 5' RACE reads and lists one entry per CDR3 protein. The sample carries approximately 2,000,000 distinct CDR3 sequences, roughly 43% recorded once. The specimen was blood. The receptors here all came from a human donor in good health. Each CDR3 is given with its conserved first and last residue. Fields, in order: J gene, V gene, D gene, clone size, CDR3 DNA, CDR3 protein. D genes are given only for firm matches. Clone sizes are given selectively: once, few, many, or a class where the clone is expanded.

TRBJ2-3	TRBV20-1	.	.	TGCAGTGCTGTACTGGGGGTCACAGATACGCAGTATTTT	CSAVLGVTDTQYF
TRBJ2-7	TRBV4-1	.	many	TGCGCCAGCAGCCAGGACGGACCCTACGAGCAGTACTTC	CASSQDGPYEQYF
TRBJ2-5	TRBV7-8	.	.	TGTGCCAGCAGCTTAGGTTGGGGGGCTCGGCAAGAGACCCAGTACTTC	CASSLGWGARQETQYF
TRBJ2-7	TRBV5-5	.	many	TGTGCCAGCAGCACCAGGGTGGACGAGCAGTACTTC	CASSTRVDEQYF
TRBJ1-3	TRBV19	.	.	TGTGCCAGTAGCCCTACCAGCTCTGGAAACACCATATATTTT	CASSPTSSGNTIYF
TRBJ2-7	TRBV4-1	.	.	TGCGCCAGCAGCCAAGAACGGCGCTACGAGCAGTACTTC	CASSQERRYEQYF
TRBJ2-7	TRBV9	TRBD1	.	TGTGCCAGCGGACCAGGGGACAGGGGCCACGAGCAGTACTTC	CASGPGDRGHEQYF
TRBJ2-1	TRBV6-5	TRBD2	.	TGTGCCAGCAGTTCCCATAGGCGGGGGGGAATGAATGAGCAGTTCTTC	CASSSHRRGGMNEQFF
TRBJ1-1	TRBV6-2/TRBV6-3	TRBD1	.	TGTGCCAGCAGTACCAAGGACAGGGGACATGAAGCTTTCTTT	CASSTKDRGHEAFF
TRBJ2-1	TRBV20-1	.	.	TGCAGCGCTCCGAACTTAACAGTCTACAATGAGCAGTTCTTC	CSAPNLTVYNEQFF
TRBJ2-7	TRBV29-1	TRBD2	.	TGCAGCGGTAGTGGACTAGCGGGGCTCTACGAGCAGTACTTC	CSGSGLAGLYEQYF
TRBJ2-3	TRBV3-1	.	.	TGTGCCAGCAGCCCGTCAATCGGGAGCGTAGAGAGCACAGATACGCAGTATTTT	CASSPSIGSVESTDTQYF
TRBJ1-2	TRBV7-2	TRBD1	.	TGTGCCAGCAGCTTAGAGGGACAGGGGAGTGGGGGCTACACCTTC	CASSLEGQGSGGYTF
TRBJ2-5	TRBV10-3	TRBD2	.	TGTGCCATCAGTGGGGGGGGAGAGCAGTACTTC	CAISGGGEQYF
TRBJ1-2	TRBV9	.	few	TGTGCCGGCAGCGAGGGCCCTGACGGTGGCTACACCTTC	CAGSEGPDGGYTF
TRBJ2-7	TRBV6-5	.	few	TGTGCCAGCAGTTACTCGGAAGGGATCTACGAGCAGTACTTC	CASSYSEGIYEQYF
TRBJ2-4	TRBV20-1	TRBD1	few	TGCAGTGCTAGAGATAGAGGGACAGCTATCAATGAGCAGTACTTC	CSARDRGTAINEQYF
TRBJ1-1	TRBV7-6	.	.	TGTGCCAGCAGCTTAGGGGACGGGGGGATGAACACTGAAGCTTTCTTT	CASSLGDGGMNTEAFF
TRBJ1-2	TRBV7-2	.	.	TGTGCCAGCAGCTTACCACAGGGAACCCAATCTAACTATGGCTACACCTTC	CASSLPQGTQSNYGYTF
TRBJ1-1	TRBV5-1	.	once	TGCGCCAGCAGCTTGGCCACAGGCGACGAAGCTTTCTTT	CASSLATGDEAFF
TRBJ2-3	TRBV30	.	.	TGTGCCTGGAGTGAGATCCGCACAGATACGCAGTATTTT	CAWSEIRTDTQYF
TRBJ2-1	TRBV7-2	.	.	TGTGCCAGCAGCAAACAGACTAGGTCTCGCAATGAGCAGTTCTTC	CASSKQTRSRNEQFF
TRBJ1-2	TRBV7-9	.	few	TGTGCCAGCAAGGAGTATAACTATGGCTACACCTTC	CASKEYNYGYTF
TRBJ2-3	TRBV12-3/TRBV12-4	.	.	TGTGCCAGCATCACGGGGCGAGGCACAGATACGCAGTATTTT	CASITGRGTDTQYF